The rows below give T cell receptor beta chains drawn from one sample of a study of blood T cell repertoires in COVID-19. Only in-frame clones appear in the TCRdb table, and some are missing; sequencing was by immunoSEQ multiplex PCR. The data hold 150,000 to 200,000 clones, with more than 75% observed a single time. Sequenced: PBMCs or T cells enriched from blood (not recorded which). The receptors stem from a woman aged 45-65 years who had recovered from COVID-19. Each CDR3 is given with its conserved first and last residue. Not all rows give a size; the values are once, few, many and, for expanded clones, a class.

v_call: TRBV7-3; clone_size: .; cdr3_aa: CASSFSAGGSGDTQYF
v_call: TRBV2; clone_size: .; cdr3_aa: CASSEKGGRGYTF
v_call: TRBV6-1; clone_size: once; cdr3_aa: CASSETSGGSNTGELFF
v_call: TRBV7-2; clone_size: once; cdr3_aa: CASSLDYSPQQYF
v_call: TRBV5-4; clone_size: .; cdr3_aa: CASSGGAGVTEAFF
v_call: TRBV11-3; clone_size: once; cdr3_aa: CASSLVVAGDNEQFF
v_call: TRBV7-8; clone_size: .; cdr3_aa: CASSLWAGNQPQHF
v_call: TRBV5-1; clone_size: .; cdr3_aa: CASSLVTENGYTF
v_call: TRBV19; clone_size: .; cdr3_aa: CASSPLGDREGYGYTF
v_call: TRBV19; clone_size: .; cdr3_aa: CASSNGRDYEQYF
v_call: TRBV7-6; clone_size: .; cdr3_aa: CASSPTNPTGGKTQYF
v_call: TRBV20-1; clone_size: .; cdr3_aa: CSASASGGPGELFF
v_call: TRBV6-5; clone_size: .; cdr3_aa: CASSSPREGNTIYF
v_call: TRBV5-6; clone_size: .; cdr3_aa: CASSFRGHTSTDTQYF
v_call: TRBV11-1; clone_size: .; cdr3_aa: CASSGAGQVNTEAFF
v_call: TRBV15; clone_size: once; cdr3_aa: CATRGQTGYEQYF
v_call: TRBV11-2; clone_size: .; cdr3_aa: CASSPFTGELFF
v_call: TRBV25-1; clone_size: .; cdr3_aa: CASSEGTSAEKLFF
v_call: TRBV27; clone_size: few; cdr3_aa: CASSLLGQGAYGYTF
v_call: TRBV5-1; clone_size: once; cdr3_aa: CASTLIGGYEETQYF
v_call: TRBV29-1; clone_size: .; cdr3_aa: CSVATDSPGNTIYF
v_call: TRBV7-2; clone_size: .; cdr3_aa: CASSPFNTEAFF
v_call: TRBV19; clone_size: .; cdr3_aa: CASSNRPSGGKNIQYF
v_call: TRBV4-3; clone_size: .; cdr3_aa: CASSPQGSGANVLTF
v_call: TRBV6-2/TRBV6-3; clone_size: .; cdr3_aa: CASSYSARETQETQYF
v_call: TRBV5-6; clone_size: once; cdr3_aa: CASRGRDRYSPLHF
v_call: TRBV30; clone_size: .; cdr3_aa: CAWSVGGTGLDEQFF
v_call: TRBV7-2; clone_size: .; cdr3_aa: CASSLATGTHGQNEQFF
v_call: TRBV10-2; clone_size: few; cdr3_aa: CASIRGRGTGELFF
v_call: TRBV19; clone_size: .; cdr3_aa: CASREGWEKLFF